The entry below gives a single T cell receptor (beta chain) sequence along with its context. This clonotype was counted many times. Its antigen is unknown. Base qualities are not recorded, but no much larger clone differs from it by a single base. This record belongs to a study of regulatory T cells in long-lasting Graves disease (dated by TCRdb to the early 2020s). General notes on the study: Antithyroid drugs had been taken for less than 3 months by newly diagnosed Graves' disease patients. Peripheral blood TCR sequencing and RNA sequencing compared persistent Graves' disease patients with newly diagnosed Graves' disease patients. The study was conducted in China and was registered as a clinical trial. TCR sequencing covered about 13 persistent and around 20 newly diagnosed Graves' disease patients, around 35 samples in total.

For CDR1 and CDR2, the germline V gene (reference sequence) lists MNHEY and SMNVEV. V lost 7 bases and J lost 0 bases; the stretch between them is 7 bases long. CDR3 length: 13 amino acids, cysteine to phenylalanine. The CDR3 DNA has 39 bases and is translated from base 1. In light of the paper, this sample's time point label describes: newly diagnosed GD, antithyroid drugs for less than 3 months. For both TCR sequencing and RNA sequencing, RNA was extracted from PBMCs in TRIzol. Graves' disease was diagnosed according to American Thyroid Association guidelines. Patients for the study were recruited at an endocrinology department in Xi'an, China. Each patient gave around 9 milliliters of peripheral blood, collected in an EDTA anticoagulant tube. Ficoll Paque Plus density gradient separation was used to isolate PBMCs, and no further T cell sorting was performed. An Agilent 2100 Bioanalyzer and agarose gel were used to check RNA quality, while a NanoDrop 2000 measured RNA concentration.

On the study overall, not on this receptor specifically: The small sample size was acknowledged by the authors as a limitation that may reduce accuracy. Sequencing and analysis were restricted to the TCR beta chain. Patients with persistent disease shared more public clonotypes (under 3,000) than newly diagnosed patients did (966). Lower TCR Shannon entropy and fewer highly expanded clones were observed in persistent Graves' disease patients than in newly diagnosed patients, which suggested clonal expansion. Preferential use of TRBV28, TRBJ1-2 and TRBJ2-5 was observed in persistent disease, whereas TRBV20-1 and TRBJ2-1 were favored in newly diagnosed disease. Only peripheral blood was studied, because thyroid tissue, the primary lesion, was inaccessible.

The library was made by multiplex PCR. The listed sequencing device is Illumina HiSeq 4000. CDR3 regions were amplified by Arm-PCR with iRepertoire HTBI primers to construct TCR beta libraries. Before sequencing, the PCR products went through gel purification. On the authors' methods: Across samples, roughly 60 TRBV and 15 or so TRBJ segments were identified and used for gene usage analysis of CDR3 amino acid clonotypes. COPE and FqMerger were used to merge the filtered high-quality paired reads into contigs. BLAST was used to align contigs to IMGT TRBV, TRBD and TRBJ reference genes, with CDR3 defined following IMGT. Any clonotype with a frequency above 0.1% was counted as a highly expanded clone. Repertoire diversity was measured by Shannon entropy, and V-J evenness by the Gini coefficient. A clonotype was considered public if more than one individual shared it. TCRdb itself trimmed the public reads at Q25 with fastp, ran MiXCR and retained productive beta chains. Here each entry gathers all rows of one CDR3 protein and keeps the most common genes and DNA. These V and J calls originate from TCRdb's pipeline instead of the authors' own analysis. The sample contains hundreds of thousands of distinct CDR3 sequences, more than 10% of them found a single time. Together, the top ten hold about 8.9% of the sample.

These data were likewise used in another study, on T cells in Graves' hyperthyroidism and ophthalmopathy. Drawing on the second study: Graves' hyperthyroidism was defined as stable when no progression to ophthalmopathy occurred over 18 months of follow-up. The hyperthyroidism patients were between 18 and 65 years old and newly diagnosed, with a disease duration of less than 2 months. Patients with uncontrolled infections, other autoimmune diseases, pregnancy or lactation were excluded. Clinical symptoms, serum thyroxine and TRAb, thyroid ultrasound, and orbital computed tomography formed the basis for the diagnoses. The first round of RT-PCR for the TCR CDR3 was performed with the HTBI primer set and the Qiagen OneStep RT-PCR kit. Most expanded thyroid clonotypes (frequency above 0.001) were also detected in blood, a finding suggesting that blood repertoires may reflect thyroid immune responses. Ophthalmopathy was separated from stable hyperthyroidism by a 13 V-J signature model, with over 85% sensitivity and 81% to 82% specificity obtained in cross-validation and 80%/75% obtained in testing. In validation, the model predicted progression to ophthalmopathy a median of about 5.9 months before onset, with approximately 68% sensitivity and about 72% specificity. To identify distinguishing TCR V-J signatures, a discovery cohort of about 95 patients was used, comprising fewer than 45 with Graves' ophthalmopathy and 57 with stable Graves' hyperthyroidism. Prospective prediction of ophthalmopathy was tested in an independent validation cohort consisting of 18 to 20 hyperthyroidism patients and about 17 patients who later progressed to ophthalmopathy. The roughly 100 discovery patients were randomly divided into training and test sets at a 7:3 ratio. In addition, the study compared T-cell repertoires in thyroid tissue and in blood from about 6 Graves' hyperthyroidism patients. After blood sampling, hyperthyroidism patients were treated with methimazole at a starting dose of 30 mg daily, and ophthalmopathy patients were treated with high-dose intravenous methylprednisolone. A second multiplex PCR round built the libraries, followed by size selection and purification. Paired-end sequencing of the libraries was performed with 100 bp reads on an Illumina HiSeq2000. SOAPnuke was used to process the raw data, with reads discarded if the reads contained adapters or uncalled bases, had a mean Phred below 15, or lacked an exact constant-primer or identifier match. High-quality paired reads were merged with COPE v1.2.5, and unique nucleotide sequences were defined as clonotypes. MiTCR v1.1 was used to align the clonotypes against IMGT TRBV, TRBD and TRBJ reference segments. Analysis was restricted to V-J combinations with a frequency above 0.0001, which covered roughly 99% of repertoires. The TCS score was defined as the ratio of F50 (clonal expansion) to E x V (chaos), calculated using BLOSUM62-based TCRdist between CDR3 peptides within each V-J. Welch's t-statistics and random forest reduced 450 to 600 V-J features to 10 to 15, which were used in a naive Bayes classifier (R e1071). Sample size was not statistically predetermined, and investigators were not blinded to group allocation. TCR Vbeta CDR3 sequencing of 135 peripheral blood samples (about 45 ophthalmopathy, over 70 hyperthyroidism and approximately 17 progressor patients) is reported in the paper.

The chain joins TRBV27 to TRBJ1-5; no D gene is confidently identified. The receptor was derived from a woman in her 30s with Graves disease. Donor details come from another sample of the same person, matched by shared clones. The input for sequencing was peripheral blood mononuclear cells (PBMCs), taken at new diagnosis, from a patient treated with antithyroid drugs. The CDR3 is CASNTFSNQPQHF. The nucleotides are TGTGCCAGCAACACCTTTAGCAATCAGCCCCAGCATTTT.